The sequence of this TCR beta chain was determined in a study of spatial heterogeneity in lung cancer (dated by TCRdb to the late 2010s). With regard to the full study: Beta-chain transcripts were consistently detected in greater numbers than alpha-chain transcripts, which likely reflected higher beta-chain transcript abundance. In the raw uncorrected reads, each unique combination of TCR and UMI appeared on average more than ten times. TCR alpha and beta repertoires were quantitatively compared across multiple tumor regions, matched nontumor lung and blood in non-small cell lung cancer. The study linked features of the TCR repertoire to counts of nonsynonymous mutations, which were determined by whole-exome sequencing of tumor tissue. At surgery, hundreds of tumor regions, 64 matched nontumor lung samples and fewer than 60 PBMC samples were TCR-sequenced for both alpha and beta chains. Summary of the overall study and its limitations: Additional single-cell paired TCR alpha and beta sequencing was considered necessary to confirm, at a functional level, the hypothesis that regional TCRs recognize regional mutations. Ubiquitous expanded tumor TCRs showed up in blood more often at tumor resection than at routine follow-up.

Libraries were made using 5' RACE. Reads for this sample came from a NextSeq 500. In the TCR library protocol, a unique molecular identifier was attached to each TCR cDNA molecule so that PCR and sequencing errors could be corrected. The paper's data handling went like this. Decombinator tools were used for TCR identification, UMI-based error correction and CDR3 extraction. Expanded TCRs were defined as those above a frequency of 2 per 1,000, corresponding to the top 1% of the tumor frequency distribution. Renyi diversity was calculated using the R vegan package after each repertoire was subsampled 100 times to 5,000 TCRs. CDR3 similarity networks were constructed using string-kernel similarity of amino acid triplets, with links drawn between CDR3s whose pairwise similarity was above 0.82. The public reads were quality trimmed at Q25 with fastp and then assembled into clones with MiXCR by TCRdb, keeping productive beta chains. Under each unique CDR3 protein, matching rows form one entry showing the most common genes and DNA. TCRdb's processing, not the authors', yielded these V and J calls. Present in this sample are about 80,000 distinct CDR3 sequences, about a fifth of which were seen just once. The ten biggest clones cover roughly 6.2% of the sample.

Relative to germline, V is 5 bases shorter and J is 7 bases shorter, with 9 bases between their ends. For CDR1 and CDR2, the germline V gene lists SGHAT and FQNNGV. The CDR3 goes from the cysteine to the phenylalanine over 12 residues. This entry keeps only the CDR3 DNA: 36 bases, framed from base 1. This clonotype has ten or more counts. Its antigen remains unidentified. No base quality values were provided; no much bigger clone lies one nucleotide off. The time point label, as the study defines it: sample taken at primary tumor resection. Without any cell sorting, TCR sequencing was performed on whole RNA extracted either from tumor and nontumor lung tissue or from cryopreserved PBMC samples. Donors were about 70 patients with early-stage, untreated non-small cell lung cancer from the lung TRACERx cohort. A patient was chosen for TCR sequencing only when enough RNA was available from at least two tumor regions.

The receptor's source is a male donor with early-stage non-small cell lung cancer. The rearranged segments are TRBV11-2 and TRBJ1-5; the D gene is not confidently resolved. This material consisted of PBMCs, taken at surgery. The CDR3 region has the sequence CASSVGEQPQHF. The base sequence is TGTGCCAGCAGCGTAGGTGAGCAGCCCCAGCATTTT.